Listed below are T cell receptor beta chains from one sample, sequenced in a study of T cells in Graves' hyperthyroidism and ophthalmopathy. TCRdb recomputed calls from the multiplex PCR reads with MiXCR, one row per CDR3 protein. Among roughly 300,000 distinct CDR3 sequences, around 20% were seen once, and the ten largest hold around 48%. Material for sequencing was blood. All receptors come from a woman aged 45-59 years with Graves' hyperthyroidism. The CDR3 runs from the conserved cysteine through the conserved F or W. D genes are given only for firm matches. The listing skips clone size in some rows; elsewhere it reads once, few, many or a size class.

>TRBJ2-7|TRBV28|many|TRBD2
CASSRTSGGDWEQYF
TGTGCCAGCAGCCGGACTAGCGGAGGAGACTGGGAGCAGTACTTC
>TRBJ1-5|TRBV6-2/TRBV6-3|-|TRBD1
CASSSQGGHPYSNQPQHF
TGTGCCAGCAGTTCACAGGGGGGGCACCCTTATAGCAATCAGCCCCAGCATTTT
>TRBJ1-5|TRBV20-1|many|TRBD1
CSAGTGDYSNQPQHF
TGCAGTGCCGGGACAGGAGACTATAGCAATCAGCCCCAGCATTTT
>TRBJ2-2|TRBV5-6|many|-
CASRGGLDLGPGELFF
TGTGCCAGCAGGGGGGGACTGGACCTGGGCCCCGGGGAGCTGTTTTTT
>TRBJ2-5|TRBV20-1|many|-
CSARDPGAIQETQYF
TGCAGTGCTAGAGATCCAGGGGCGATACAAGAGACCCAGTACTTC
>TRBJ1-6|TRBV20-1|few|-
CSASGQSSYNSPLHF
TGCAGTGCTAGCGGACAGAGCTCCTATAATTCACCCCTCCACTTT
>TRBJ2-5|TRBV7-8|many|TRBD2
CASSLTGPGGIRKETQYF
TGTGCCAGCAGCTTAACAGGGCCGGGGGGGATCAGGAAAGAGACCCAGTACTTC
>TRBJ2-7|TRBV27|many|-
CASSKGQNSYEQYF
TGTGCCAGCAGTAAGGGACAAAACTCCTACGAGCAGTACTTC
>TRBJ1-1|TRBV30|many|-
CAWSLRGVGMNTEAFF
TGTGCCTGGAGTTTAAGGGGCGTAGGAATGAACACTGAAGCTTTCTTT
>TRBJ2-7|TRBV10-3|few|TRBD1
CATARDRGREQYF
TGTGCCACCGCCCGGGACAGGGGGCGAGAGCAGTACTTC
>TRBJ2-7|TRBV7-8|-|-
CASSETAYEQYF
TGTGCCAGCAGCGAAACAGCTTACGAGCAGTACTTC
>TRBJ1-6|TRBV28|many|-
CASRMRQVLDSPLHF
TGTGCCAGCAGAATGAGACAGGTTCTGGATTCACCCCTCCACTTT
>TRBJ1-3|TRBV24-1|many|TRBD1
CATSDRTGSDTIYF
TGTGCCACCAGTGATCGGACAGGGAGTGACACCATATATTTT
>TRBJ1-1|TRBV3-1|many|TRBD1
CASSQGDRVEAFF
TGTGCCAGCAGCCAAGGGGACAGAGTAGAAGCTTTCTTT
>TRBJ2-7|TRBV3-1|many|TRBD2
CASSRKSLAERSYEQYF
TGTGCCAGCAGCCGAAAGTCGCTAGCGGAGCGATCCTACGAGCAGTACTTC
>TRBJ1-2|TRBV7-8|-|TRBD1
CASSLDLKGQESGYTF
TGTGCCAGCAGCTTAGATCTTAAGGGACAGGAGTCGGGCTACACCTTC
>TRBJ2-7|TRBV5-1|-|-
CASSLDRVMYEQYF
TGCGCCAGCAGCTTGGACAGGGTAATGTACGAGCAGTACTTC
>TRBJ1-1|TRBV12-3/TRBV12-4|many|TRBD1
CASSLKGRGHAFF
TGTGCCAGCAGTCTAAAGGGGAGGGGGCACGCTTTCTTT
>TRBJ1-5|TRBV12-3/TRBV12-4|many|-
CASSFRPRNQPQHF
TGTGCCAGCAGTTTTAGGCCGAGGAATCAGCCCCAGCATTTT
>TRBJ1-5|TRBV20-1|-|-
CSASFGTGEIQPQHF
TGCAGTGCTAGTTTCGGGACGGGGGAAATCCAGCCCCAGCATTTT
>TRBJ1-2|TRBV12-3/TRBV12-4|few|-
CASSLALQGWNYGYTF
TGTGCCAGCAGTTTAGCGCTGCAGGGTTGGAACTATGGCTACACCTTC
>TRBJ2-5|TRBV28|-|-
CASSPRLITSSETQYF
TGTGCCAGCAGTCCACGACTCATAACTAGTTCAGAGACCCAGTACTTC
>TRBJ2-3|TRBV28|-|TRBD2
CASSQTSGAVTDTQYF
TGTGCCAGCAGCCAAACTAGCGGGGCCGTCACAGATACGCAGTATTTT
>TRBJ2-5|TRBV5-1|many|-
CASTTGRAWETQYF
TGCGCCAGCACGACAGGGAGGGCTTGGGAGACCCAGTACTTC
>TRBJ1-2|TRBV11-2|many|-
CASSLAVARGPDGYTF
TGTGCCAGCAGCTTAGCTGTCGCCAGGGGACCTGATGGCTACACCTTC
>TRBJ1-2|TRBV7-2|few|TRBD1
CASSPRDSIWFYGYTF
TGTGCCAGCAGCCCCCGGGACAGCATTTGGTTCTATGGCTACACCTTC
>TRBJ2-3|TRBV5-1|-|TRBD2
CASSLAGSGLAGNTDTQYF
TGCGCCAGCAGCTTGGCCGGGTCTGGCCTAGCGGGGAACACAGATACGCAGTATTTT
>TRBJ2-1|TRBV20-1|many|TRBD2
CSVRSLAGHNEQFF
TGCAGTGTGAGGAGTCTAGCGGGCCACAATGAGCAGTTCTTC
>TRBJ1-2|TRBV2|-|-
CATSYGEDGYTF
TGTGCCACCAGTTACGGGGAGGATGGCTACACCTTC
>TRBJ1-1|TRBV10-2|-|-
CASSEGAGTGTEALF
TGCGCCAGCAGTGAGGGGGCAGGGACGGGGACTGAAGCTCTCTTT
>TRBJ2-5|TRBV15|-|-
CAASRSVQETQYF
TGTGCCGCCAGCAGATCAGTGCAAGAGACCCAGTACTTC
>TRBJ2-7|TRBV25-1|few|-
CASSDLGGRGYEQYF
TGTGCCAGCAGTGATCTTGGGGGCAGGGGCTACGAGCAGTACTTC
>TRBJ1-5|TRBV2|few|-
CASKKAQGGQPQHF
TGTGCCAGCAAAAAGGCACAGGGCGGGCAGCCCCAGCATTTT